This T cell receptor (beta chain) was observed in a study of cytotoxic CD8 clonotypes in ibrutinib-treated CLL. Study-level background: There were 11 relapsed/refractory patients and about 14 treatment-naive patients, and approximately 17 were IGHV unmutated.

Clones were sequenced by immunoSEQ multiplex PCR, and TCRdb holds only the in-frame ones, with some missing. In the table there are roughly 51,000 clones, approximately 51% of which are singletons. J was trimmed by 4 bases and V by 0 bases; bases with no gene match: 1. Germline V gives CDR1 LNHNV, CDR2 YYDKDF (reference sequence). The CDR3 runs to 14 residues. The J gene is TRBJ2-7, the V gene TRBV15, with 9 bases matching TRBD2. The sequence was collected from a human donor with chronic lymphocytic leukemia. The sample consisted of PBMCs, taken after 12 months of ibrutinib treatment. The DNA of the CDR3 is TGTGCCACCAGCAGAGAAAGCGGGAGGTACGAGCAGTACTTC. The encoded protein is CATSRESGRYEQYF. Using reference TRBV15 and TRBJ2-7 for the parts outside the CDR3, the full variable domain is DAMVIQNPRYQVTQFGKPVTLSCSQTLNHNVMYWYQQKSSQAPKLLFHYYDKDFNNEADTPDNFQSRRPNTSFCFLDIRSPGLGDTAMYLCATSRESGRYEQYFGPGTRLTVT.